This T cell receptor beta chain came from a study of T cells after yellow fever vaccination. General study results and limits: Booster sampling recovered most clones from primary vaccination (under 97% CD4, around 90% CD8).

It was through 5'RACE template switching that TCR cDNA was made, with a universal primer site and UMIs added. TCRdb re-called the 5' RACE reads through MiXCR, storing one row per CDR3 protein. Of around 140,000 distinct CDR3 sequences in the sample, about 7% were seen once. Comments on this clonotype: Antigen: not known.

Looked up from germline, CDR1 is SGHTA and CDR2 is FQGNSA. This CDR3 comprises 16 residues. The germline V and J ends were trimmed by 0 bases and 5 bases, with 15 bases remaining between them. Sequences were derived from CD4+ T cells sorted from PBMCs, sampled 10 days after the yellow fever booster vaccination. The chain combines TRBV7-2 with TRBJ2-3, with TRBD2 as a possible D gene (6 bases). This TCR was sampled from a man under 40 who received the YFV17D yellow fever vaccine. CDR3 in amino acids: CASSLAIGRGLDTQYF. In DNA form, the CDR3 reads TGTGCCAGCAGCTTAGCGATCGGGAGAGGATTAGATACGCAGTATTTT.